This passage covers 11 T cell receptor beta chains from one sample sequenced in a study of T cell changes during pregnancy in multiple sclerosis. Method: immunoSEQ multiplex PCR; TCRdb's copy keeps in-frame clones and lacks some. The sample carries about 39,000 clones, around 92% recorded once. Sample: CD4+ T cells from peripheral blood mononuclear cells, taken after pregnancy. The receptors here all came from a female donor with multiple sclerosis, enrolled in a pregnancy study.

The rearrangement joins TRBV5-6 to TRBJ2-5; D not resolved. The V end was cut by 5 bases, the J end by 4 bases, with 6 bases between. CDR1 is SGHDT and CDR2 is YYEEEE in the germline V gene. The CDR3 totals 11 residues. Here the CDR3 DNA reads TGTGCCAGCAGTTCCGTAGAGACCCAGTACTTC. It specifies CASSSVETQYF.

This clone was observed once. The chain joins TRBV6-4 to TRBJ1-1, with a weak D call TRBD1 (6 bases). The CDR3 has 15 amino acids. From germline, CDR1 is MRHNA and CDR2 SNTAGT. V gave up 5 bases and J gave up 1 base, with 14 bases separating them. The CDR3 here is CASSRVGGANTEAFF. CDR3 sequence (DNA): TGTGCCAGCAGTAGAGTCGGGGGGGCGAACACTGAAGCTTTCTTT.

The CDR3 DNA follows: TGCGCCAGCAGCTTGGATGGCACCATTCAGTACTTC. It encodes CASSLDGTIQYF. The chain joins TRBV5-1 to TRBJ2-4; no clear D. Looked up from germline, CDR1 is SGHRS and CDR2 is YFSETQ. The V and J ends lost 0 bases and 9 bases respectively, with 7 bases between them. The length of the CDR3 is 12 residues.

The chain employs TRBV10-3 and TRBJ2-2, with TRBD2 matching 15 bases. After removal of 8 bases from V and 6 bases from J, the junction contained 16 bases not matched to a gene. This CDR3 comprises 19 residues. From germline, CDR1 is ENHRY and CDR2 SYGVKD. This chain's CDR3 is CAISRTSGGAGQTAGELFF. The CDR3 DNA follows: TGTGCCATCTCGAGGACTAGCGGGGGGGCAGGCCAAACTGCCGGGGAGCTGTTTTTT.

This clone was found once. This chain links TRBV6-4 with TRBJ2-1, with D possibly TRBD2 on 7 matching bases. CDR1 is MRHNA, CDR2 SNTAGT, per germline. The CDR3 loop spans 13 amino acids. V gave up 4 bases and J gave up 13 bases, with 17 bases separating them. CDR3 nucleotides: TGTGCCAGCAGTGGAGGGGGAGCGGGGCATCAGTTCTTC. Translation gives CASSGGGAGHQFF.

The V and J genes are TRBV6-5 and TRBJ2-2, with D perhaps matching TRBD1 (5 bases). With 4 bases removed from V and 8 bases from J, the gap between germline ends came to 11 bases. The germline V gene encodes CDR1 MNHEY and CDR2 SVGAGI. The CDR3 loop spans 13 amino acids. The CDR3 nucleotides read TGTGCCAGCAGTTCTGGGTCAGGGGGGGAGCTGTTTTTT. Translated, it gives CASSSGSGGELFF.

Concerning this clone itself: Lacking the conserved final phenylalanine or tryptophan, this CDR3 likely reflects a read error. The DNA is omitted, as the CDR3 cannot be located on it reliably, and the CDR3 follows TCRdb's listing. The chain is built from TRBV9 and TRBJ1-2; TRBD1, the table's D call, was not compared with the DNA. From germline, CDR1 is SGDLS and CDR2 YYNGEE. The CDR3 comprises 12 residues, both ends counted. This chain's CDR3 is CASSVRAGGLSV.

The chain has TRBV7-2 and TRBJ2-3, with D unresolved. The CDR3 has 14 amino acids. V was pared by 1 base and J by 2 bases, with 7 bases between. Germline V gives CDR1 SGHTA, CDR2 FQGNSA. Written as DNA, the CDR3 is TGTGCCAGCAGCTTAGACAGCTACACAGATACGCAGTATTTT. It specifies CASSLDSYTDTQYF.

As to this clone: At one of its ends the junction is not consistent with the germline gene, which may arise from a read error. The genes are TRBV6-6 and TRBJ1-3; TRBD1 is a possible D gene (5 bases). The CDR3 consists of 14 residues. Germline V lookup: CDR1 MNHNY, CDR2 SVGAGI (reference sequence). The CDR3 coding sequence is TGTGCCAGCAGTGACTGGGGGGGTGGAGACACCATATATTTT. Protein sequence: CASSDWGGGDTIYF.

This clone came up once. V and J are TRBV4-1 and TRBJ2-1, with D possibly TRBD1 on 6 matching bases. Germline CDR1 reads MGHRA; CDR2 reads YSYEKL. The germline V and J ends were trimmed by 2 bases and 2 bases, with 10 bases remaining between them. The CDR3 consists of 15 residues. The CDR3 DNA follows: TGCGCCAGCAGCCAATCGGACAGCCCCTACAATGAGCAGTTCTTC. It encodes CASSQSDSPYNEQFF.

V gene TRBV5-6 combines with J gene TRBJ1-2, with 7 positions matching TRBD1. CDR1 SGHDT and CDR2 YYEEEE come from the germline V gene. V shed 1 base and J 4 bases; nucleotides not matched to a gene: 7. This CDR3 is built from 15 residues. The CDR3 loop reads CASSLPGGVGYGYTF. Here the CDR3 DNA reads TGTGCCAGCAGCTTGCCAGGGGGAGTTGGCTATGGCTACACCTTC.